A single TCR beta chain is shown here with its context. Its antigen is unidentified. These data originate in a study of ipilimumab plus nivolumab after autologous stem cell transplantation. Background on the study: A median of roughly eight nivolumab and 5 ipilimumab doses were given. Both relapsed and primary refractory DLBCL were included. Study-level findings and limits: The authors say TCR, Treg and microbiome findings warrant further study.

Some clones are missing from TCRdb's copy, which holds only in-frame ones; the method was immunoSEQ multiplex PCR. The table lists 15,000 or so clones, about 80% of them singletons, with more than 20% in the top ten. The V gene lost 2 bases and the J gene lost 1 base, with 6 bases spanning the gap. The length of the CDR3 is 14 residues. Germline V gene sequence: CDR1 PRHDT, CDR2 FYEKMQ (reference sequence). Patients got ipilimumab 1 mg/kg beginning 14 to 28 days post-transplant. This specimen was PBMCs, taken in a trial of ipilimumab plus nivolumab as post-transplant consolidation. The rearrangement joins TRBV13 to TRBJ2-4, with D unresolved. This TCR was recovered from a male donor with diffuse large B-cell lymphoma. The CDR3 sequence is CASSLSVAKNIQYF. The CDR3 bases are TGTGCCAGCAGCTTATCTGTCGCCAAAAACATTCAGTACTTC.